A selection of T cell receptor beta chains follows, all from one sample in a study of shared clonotypes between healthy human individuals. The table came from immunoSEQ multiplex PCR; TCRdb's copy has only in-frame clones and leaves some out. This sample has about 770,000 clones; approximately 72% occur once, and the top ten carry more than 1.5%. The sample was memory CD4+ T cells sorted from blood. The receptors here all came from a woman in her thirties in good health. Each CDR3 is given with its conserved first and last residue.

j_gene,v_gene,CDR3aa
TRBJ1-1,TRBV12-5,CASGINSYRTEAFF
TRBJ1-2,TRBV6-5,CASSYSEGGYTF
TRBJ2-3,TRBV10-2,CASSPLGGAAQYF
TRBJ2-7,TRBV11-2,CASSLEWAGYSYEQYF
TRBJ2-5,TRBV2,CASSRNSGFKETQYF
TRBJ2-2,TRBV5-4,CASSLGSPNTGELFF
TRBJ2-7,TRBV7-2,CASSPRGAAFDEQYF
TRBJ2-7,TRBV2,CASSEFGVTVDEQYF
TRBJ1-1,TRBV5-1,CASSLEYGTEAFF
TRBJ1-3,TRBV28,CASSQKTVSGNTIYF
TRBJ2-1,TRBV27,CASSGTSEGHNEQFF
TRBJ2-5,TRBV28,CASGEEFQETQYF
TRBJ1-1,TRBV28,CASSSPTGQRNTEAFF
TRBJ2-2,TRBV5-1,CASSPRAGNTGELFF
TRBJ2-3,TRBV18,CASSPLLQGANTDTQYF
TRBJ1-2,TRBV28,CASSLSGPSRPFYGYTF
TRBJ2-2,TRBV11-2,CASSLLAGGNTGELFF
TRBJ2-1,TRBV5-1,CASSRESFNEQFF
TRBJ2-1,TRBV27,CASSFHYYNEQFF
TRBJ1-1,TRBV20-1,CSARTGTAFF
TRBJ2-7,TRBV10-1,CASSETSGRTHEQYF
TRBJ1-5,TRBV4-1,CASSQGPRGQGNQPQHF
TRBJ1-2,TRBV11-2,CASSLDRGHWDEGYTF
TRBJ2-7,TRBV10-3,CAITEREGREQYF
TRBJ2-6,TRBV7-9,CASSPWVSGANVLTF
TRBJ2-7,TRBV28,CASRSRVTHEQYF
TRBJ1-2,TRBV30,CAWGISPPGTDTF
TRBJ2-7,TRBV6-6,CASRPTSGATYEQYF
TRBJ2-6,TRBV29-1,CSVTAGSGANVLTF
TRBJ2-3,TRBV19,CASSVDRNTDTQYF
TRBJ2-3,TRBV4-2,CASSRTGTTTDTQYF
TRBJ2-7,TRBV18,CASSSTESSYEQYF
TRBJ2-3,TRBV9,CASSVAGYTDTQYF
TRBJ1-4,TRBV18,CASSPRRPNGEKLFF
TRBJ2-7,TRBV25-1,CASSNFEDDYEQYF
TRBJ2-6,TRBV4-2,CASSQVGTGAGANVLTF
TRBJ2-3,TRBV21-1,CASSKRTSGRPRDTQYF
TRBJ2-3,TRBV5-4,CASSEEELTSGMTDTQYF
TRBJ1-1,TRBV4-2,CASSQGTDRGITEAFF
TRBJ1-5,TRBV6-4,CASSLGPEQPQHF
TRBJ1-5,TRBV6-1,CASSEQGSNQPQHF
TRBJ1-3,TRBV29-1,CSVDGSDSGNTIYF
TRBJ2-7,TRBV7-8,CASSFDPYEQYF
TRBJ2-3,TRBV7-2,CASSFRDRSTDTQYF
TRBJ2-5,TRBV7-9,CASSLARGIKETQYF